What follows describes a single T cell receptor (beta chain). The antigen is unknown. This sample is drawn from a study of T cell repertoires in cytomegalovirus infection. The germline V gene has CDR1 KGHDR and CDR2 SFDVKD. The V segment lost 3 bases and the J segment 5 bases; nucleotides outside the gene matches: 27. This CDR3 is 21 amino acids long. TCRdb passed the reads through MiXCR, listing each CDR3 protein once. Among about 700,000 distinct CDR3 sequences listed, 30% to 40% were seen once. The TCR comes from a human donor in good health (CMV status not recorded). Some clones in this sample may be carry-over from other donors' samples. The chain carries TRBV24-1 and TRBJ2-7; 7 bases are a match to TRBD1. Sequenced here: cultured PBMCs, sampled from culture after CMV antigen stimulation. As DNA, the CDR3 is TGTGCCACCAGTGATCCGCCGGGGACAGAGGTGACGATCCTGTCAGCGGACGAGCAGTACTTC. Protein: CATSDPPGTEVTILSADEQYF.